A selection of T cell receptor beta chains follows, all from one sample in a study of regulatory T cells in long-lasting Graves disease. From the multiplex PCR reads, TCRdb called clonotypes with MiXCR, one entry per CDR3 protein. The profile shows about 460,000 distinct CDR3 sequences, less than 15% of them singletons. The data also belong to a second study, concerning T cells in Graves' hyperthyroidism and ophthalmopathy.

The source material was peripheral blood mononuclear cells (PBMCs), sampled at new diagnosis, from a patient treated with antithyroid drugs. All receptors derive from a woman aged 45-60 years with Graves disease. Both conserved end residues are part of each CDR3. Fields, in order: J gene, V gene, D gene, CDR3 protein. D genes are given only for firm matches.

>TRBJ1-6|TRBV6-5|NA
CASSYSADRSPLHF
>TRBJ1-5|TRBV29-1|NA
CSARDGGNQPQHF
>TRBJ2-2|TRBV29-1|NA
CSVVKGWGGELFF
>TRBJ1-5|TRBV5-1|TRBD1
CASSLEGQDQPQHF
>TRBJ2-2|TRBV6-1|TRBD2
CASRMTSGKSGELFF
>TRBJ2-3|TRBV30|NA
CAWSGGNRGRADTQYF
>TRBJ1-5|TRBV6-5|NA
CASSSSSAQGQDGQPQHF
>TRBJ2-1|TRBV20-1|NA
CSARDQPGKYNEQFF
>TRBJ1-2|TRBV10-3|TRBD1
CAITTGEGYGYTF
>TRBJ2-7|TRBV30|NA
CAWSPPGDMVNVQYF
>TRBJ2-1|TRBV18|NA
CASSPPVADNEQFF
>TRBJ2-1|TRBV7-2|TRBD2
CASSPWTSGNNEQFF
>TRBJ1-3|TRBV6-9|NA
CASSYSSGLTGNTIYF
>TRBJ2-3|TRBV7-6|NA
CASSLTGGLTDTQYF
>TRBJ2-7|TRBV3-1|NA
CASSQDMVTSSYEQYF
>TRBJ2-5|TRBV2|NA
CASSGHSSPPYQETQYF
>TRBJ1-1|TRBV10-1|NA
CASSEGPGANTEAFF
>TRBJ2-7|TRBV28|NA
CASSPWLGPEGYEQYF
>TRBJ2-4|TRBV25-1|NA
CVSSDGGAAKNIQYF
>TRBJ1-1|TRBV9|NA
CASSRDRSSPMNTEAFF
>TRBJ2-3|TRBV5-1|NA
CASSLGDTSTDTQYF
>TRBJ1-1|TRBV14|TRBD1
CASSQRRQGFQPNTEAFF
>TRBJ1-1|TRBV5-1|TRBD1
CASSFPPTGLYTEAFF
>TRBJ2-2|TRBV12-3/TRBV12-4|NA
CASSFITGELFF
>TRBJ1-1|TRBV4-1|NA
CASSQAANTEAFF
>TRBJ2-1|TRBV7-8|TRBD1
CASSLVGQGAEQFF
>TRBJ2-1|TRBV30|NA
CAWSTGRVEQFF
>TRBJ2-1|TRBV5-8|NA
CASSSLGTPYNEQFF
>TRBJ1-2|TRBV18|NA
CASSPPNVSGKNVYTF
>TRBJ2-5|TRBV6-2/TRBV6-3|NA
CASSYSATQYF
>TRBJ2-1|TRBV5-1|TRBD2
CASSYITRLAGAGLTDNEQFF
>TRBJ1-3|TRBV2|NA
CASSLQGASGNTIYF
>TRBJ2-7|TRBV3-1|NA
CASSQTPGQSYEQYF
>TRBJ1-4|TRBV5-4|TRBD1
CASSLQGAHDEKLFF
>TRBJ2-5|TRBV11-2|TRBD1
CASSPDRGSETQYF
>TRBJ1-5|TRBV4-1|NA
CASSQAEQLNQPQHF
>TRBJ1-5|TRBV12-3/TRBV12-4|TRBD1
CASSLTGGLQPQHF
>TRBJ2-5|TRBV2|TRBD2
CASSPTSGKRETQYF
>TRBJ2-2|TRBV28|NA
CASSLGAGPSNTGELFF
>TRBJ2-5|TRBV20-1|NA
CSASPGAGETQYF
>TRBJ1-2|TRBV11-2|TRBD1
CASSLAQYRGGYTF
>TRBJ1-1|TRBV2|NA
CASISAGPRAFF
>TRBJ2-7|TRBV28|TRBD1
CASSTGTGVYEQYF
>TRBJ1-5|TRBV24-1|NA
CATSDPRGRRVVRVGNQPQHF
>TRBJ2-2|TRBV11-2|TRBD2
CASSSRLAGPPHTGELFF
>TRBJ2-1|TRBV20-1|NA
CSAREPLDNEQFF
>TRBJ2-1|TRBV5-1|NA
CASSLVLEGSNEQFF
>TRBJ2-3|TRBV7-6|TRBD2
CASSHRGGLTDTQYF